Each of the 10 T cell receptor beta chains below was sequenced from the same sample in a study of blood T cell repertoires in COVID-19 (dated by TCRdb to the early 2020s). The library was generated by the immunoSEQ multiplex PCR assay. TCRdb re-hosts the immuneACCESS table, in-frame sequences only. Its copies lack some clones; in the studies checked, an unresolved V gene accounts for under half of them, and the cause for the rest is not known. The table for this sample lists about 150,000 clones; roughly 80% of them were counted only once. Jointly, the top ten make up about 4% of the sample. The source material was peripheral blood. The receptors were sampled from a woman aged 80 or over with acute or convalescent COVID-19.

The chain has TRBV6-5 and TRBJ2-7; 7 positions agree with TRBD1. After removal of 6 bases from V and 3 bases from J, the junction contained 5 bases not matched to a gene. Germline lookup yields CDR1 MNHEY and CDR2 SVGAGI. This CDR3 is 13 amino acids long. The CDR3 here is CASRETGSYEQYF. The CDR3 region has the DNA TGTGCCAGCAGGGAGACAGGGAGCTACGAGCAGTACTTC.

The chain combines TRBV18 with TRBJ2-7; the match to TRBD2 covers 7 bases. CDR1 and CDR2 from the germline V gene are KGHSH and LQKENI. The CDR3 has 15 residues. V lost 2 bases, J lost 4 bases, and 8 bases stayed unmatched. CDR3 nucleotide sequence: TGTGCCAGCTCACCAAGGGCGGGGGTAGATTACGAGCAGTACTTC. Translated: CASSPRAGVDYEQYF.

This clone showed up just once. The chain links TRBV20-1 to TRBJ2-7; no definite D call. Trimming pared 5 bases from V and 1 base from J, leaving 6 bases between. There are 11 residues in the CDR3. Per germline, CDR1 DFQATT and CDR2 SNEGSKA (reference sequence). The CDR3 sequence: CSAPVSYEQYF. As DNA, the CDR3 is TGCAGTGCTCCGGTTTCCTACGAGCAGTACTTC.

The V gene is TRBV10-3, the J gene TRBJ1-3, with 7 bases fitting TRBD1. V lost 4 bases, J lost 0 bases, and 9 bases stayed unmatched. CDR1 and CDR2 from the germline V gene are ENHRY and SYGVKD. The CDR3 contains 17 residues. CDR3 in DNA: TGTGCCATCAGTGCACAAAGACAGGGATTCTCTGGAAACACCATATATTTT. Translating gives CAISAQRQGFSGNTIYF.

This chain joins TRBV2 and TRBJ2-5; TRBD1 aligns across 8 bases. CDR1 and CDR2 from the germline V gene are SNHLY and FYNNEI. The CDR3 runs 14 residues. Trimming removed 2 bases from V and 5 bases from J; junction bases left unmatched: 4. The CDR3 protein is CASSEQGARETQYF. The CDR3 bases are TGTGCCAGCAGTGAACAGGGGGCGAGGGAGACCCAGTACTTC.

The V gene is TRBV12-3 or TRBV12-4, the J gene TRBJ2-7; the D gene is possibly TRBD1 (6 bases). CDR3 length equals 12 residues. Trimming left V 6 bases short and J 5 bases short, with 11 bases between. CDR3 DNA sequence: TGTGCCAGCAGACAGGGAACTCACGAGCAGTACTTC. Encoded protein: CASRQGTHEQYF.

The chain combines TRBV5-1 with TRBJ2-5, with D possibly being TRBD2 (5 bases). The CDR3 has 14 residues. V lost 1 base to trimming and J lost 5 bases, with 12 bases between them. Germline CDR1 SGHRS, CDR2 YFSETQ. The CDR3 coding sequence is TGCGCCAGCAGCTTGCCCGGGGATACGGAGACCCAGTACTTC. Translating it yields CASSLPGDTETQYF.

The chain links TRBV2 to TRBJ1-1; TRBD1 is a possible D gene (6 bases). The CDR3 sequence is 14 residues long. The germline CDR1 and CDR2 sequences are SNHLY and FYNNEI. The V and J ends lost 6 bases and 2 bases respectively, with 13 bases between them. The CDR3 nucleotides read TGTGCCAGCAGACAGGGCGGGGGCAACACTGAAGCTTTCTTT. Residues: CASRQGGGNTEAFF. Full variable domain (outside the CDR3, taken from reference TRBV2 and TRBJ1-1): EPEVTQTPSHQVTQMGQEVILRCVPISNHLYFYWYRQILGQKVEFLVSFYNNEISEKSEIFDDQFSVERPDGSNFTLKIRSTKLEDSAMYFCASRQGGGNTEAFFGQGTRLTVV.

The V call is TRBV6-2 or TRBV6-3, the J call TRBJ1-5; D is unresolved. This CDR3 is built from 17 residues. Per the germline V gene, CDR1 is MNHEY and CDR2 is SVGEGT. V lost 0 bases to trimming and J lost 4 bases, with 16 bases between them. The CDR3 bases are TGTGCCAGCAGTTACTCGAGGTTGCCTGGTGGAAATCAGCCCCAGCATTTT. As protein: CASSYSRLPGGNQPQHF.

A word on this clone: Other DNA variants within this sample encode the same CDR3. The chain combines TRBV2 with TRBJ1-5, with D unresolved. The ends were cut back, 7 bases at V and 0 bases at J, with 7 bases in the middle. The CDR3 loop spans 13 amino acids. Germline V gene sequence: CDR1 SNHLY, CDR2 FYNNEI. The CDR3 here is CASTGTSNQPQHF. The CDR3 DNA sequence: TGTGCCAGCACAGGAACTAGCAATCAGCCCCAGCATTTT.